One and the same sample provided the 23 T cell receptor beta chains below, sequenced in a study of blood T cell repertoires in COVID-19. Here immunoSEQ multiplex PCR was the method, and the copy in TCRdb shows in-frame clones only, minus some. The sample shows roughly 100,000 clones, about 90% of them seen only once. Source material: peripheral blood. These receptors were taken from a human donor with active COVID-19. The donor label of this sample is uncertain.

The rearrangement joins TRBV3-1 (or the pseudogene TRBV3-2) to TRBJ1-1; possible D gene TRBD1, 5 bases. The CDR3 runs 15 residues. CDR1 is LGHDT, CDR2 YNNKEL, per germline (reference sequence). The V end was cut by 1 base, the J end by 0 bases, with 9 bases between. The chain's CDR3 is CASSQVGGMNTEAFF. The CDR3 DNA is TGTGCCAGCAGCCAAGTCGGGGGTATGAACACTGAAGCTTTCTTT.

This chain connects TRBV18 to TRBJ2-1; 8 bases are shared with TRBD2. CDR1 is KGHSH, CDR2 LQKENI, per germline. V lost 2 bases and J lost 6; bases outside the gene matches: 6. The CDR3 has 15 amino acids. The CDR3 DNA reads as TGTGCCAGCTCACCAAGGGACGGGAGGGGCAATGAGCAGTTCTTC. Its protein is CASSPRDGRGNEQFF.

This chain uses TRBV7-2 with TRBJ1-1; TRBD1 matches 9 bases. Per germline, CDR1 SGHTA and CDR2 FQGNSA. V was clipped by 5 bases and J by 4 bases; unmatched bases: 11. The CDR3 is 16 amino acids. CDR3 nucleotide sequence: TGTGCCAGCAGCCCGGGACAGGGAGATTGGAGCACTGAAGCTTTCTTT. Translating gives CASSPGQGDWSTEAFF.

The chain couples TRBV24-1 to TRBJ2-3; D is unclear. Germline-derived CDR1 and CDR2 are KGHDR and SFDVKD. V gave up 5 bases and J gave up 8 bases, with 10 bases separating them. The CDR3 is 12 amino acids. The CDR3 reads CATSGTHGTQYF. The CDR3 DNA reads as TGTGCCACCAGTGGCACCCACGGTACGCAGTATTTT.

This clone occurred once. V is TRBV9 and J is TRBJ2-5; D unclear. The CDR3 is made up of 15 amino acids. The ends were cut back, 1 base at V and 5 bases at J, with 15 bases in the middle. The germline CDR1 and CDR2 sequences are SGDLS and YYNGEE. CDR3 sequence: CASSVSTRPGETQYF. The CDR3 coding sequence is TGTGCCAGCAGCGTATCTACCCGTCCGGGTGAGACCCAGTACTTC.

V is TRBV12-3 or TRBV12-4 and J is TRBJ2-3; tentatively, D is TRBD1 (5 bases). V gave up 6 bases and J gave up 4 bases, with 5 bases separating them. This CDR3 contains 11 residues. The DNA for the CDR3 is TGTGCCAGCAGACAGGCAGATACGCAGTATTTT. As protein: CASRQADTQYF.

This chain links TRBV19 with TRBJ2-2; no clear D gene. The CDR3 is 14 residues long. V lost 2 bases to trimming and J lost 4 bases, with 8 bases between them. Germline CDR1 is LNHDA and CDR2 is SQIVND (reference sequence). CDR3 sequence: CASSIYTGTGELFF. CDR3 bases: TGTGCCAGTAGTATATACACGGGCACCGGGGAGCTGTTTTTT. The full variable domain, in which reference TRBV19 and TRBJ2-2 provide the parts outside the CDR3, is DGGITQSPKYLFRKEGQNVTLSCEQNLNHDAMYWYRQDPGQGLRLIYYSQIVNDFQKGDIAEGYSVSREKKESFPLTVTSAQKNPTAFYLCASSIYTGTGELFFGEGSRLTVL.

This clone was counted a few times. The chain recombines TRBV6-5 with TRBJ2-3; TRBD2 agrees at 11 bases. J lost 4 bases, V lost 6 bases, and 6 bases had no gene match. The CDR3 has 15 amino acids. Germline CDR1 reads MNHEY; CDR2 reads SVGAGI. The CDR3, as DNA: TGTGCCAGCAGCCTAGCTAGCGGGGGGCCAGATACGCAGTATTTT. This translates into CASSLASGGPDTQYF.

The chain has TRBV15 and TRBJ2-3, with TRBD1 as a possible D gene (6 bases). From germline, CDR1 is LNHNV and CDR2 YYDKDF (reference sequence). The CDR3 spans 16 residues. Trimming pared 0 bases from V and 5 bases from J, leaving 15 bases between. In DNA form, the CDR3 reads TGTGCCACCAGCAGAGAACTTCAAAAGGGGGAAGATACGCAGTATTTT. This codes for CATSRELQKGEDTQYF.

J is TRBJ2-7 and V is TRBV6-5; D not resolved. The CDR3 has 13 amino acids. Germline loops: CDR1 MNHEY, CDR2 SVGAGI. The V and J ends lost 6 bases and 2 bases respectively, with 11 bases between them. CDR3 sequence (DNA): TGTGCCAGCAGCAACTCTGCCGCCTACGAGCAGTACTTC. It yields the protein CASSNSAAYEQYF.

Only one count was recorded for this clone. The chain joins TRBV6-6 to TRBJ1-4; D may be TRBD1 (5 bases). Germline V gives CDR1 MNHNY, CDR2 SVGAGI (reference sequence). The CDR3 sequence is 15 residues long. V was shortened by 2 bases and J by 0 bases, with 7 bases between the two germline ends. CDR3 region: CASSYLGATNEKLFF. CDR3 in DNA: TGTGCCAGCAGTTACCTAGGGGCAACTAATGAAAAACTGTTTTTT.

CDR3 region: CASSIGYRQYNEQFF. The CDR3 nucleotides are TGTGCCAGTAGTATAGGATACAGACAGTACAATGAGCAGTTCTTC. The chain carries TRBV19 and TRBJ2-1, with D tentatively TRBD1 (5 bases). This CDR3 region has 15 residues. Germline V CDR1 and CDR2: LNHDA, SQIVND (reference sequence). Between the trimmed V and J ends, which lost 1 base and 4 bases, there was a span of 11 bases. The complete variable domain, with remaining parts taken from reference TRBV19 and TRBJ2-1, reads DGGITQSPKYLFRKEGQNVTLSCEQNLNHDAMYWYRQDPGQGLRLIYYSQIVNDFQKGDIAEGYSVSREKKESFPLTVTSAQKNPTAFYLCASSIGYRQYNEQFFGPGTRLTVL.

The chain is built from TRBV6-5 and TRBJ1-1, with 7 nucleotides matching TRBD1. With 9 bases clipped from V and 0 bases from J, the junction kept 7 bases outside the gene matches. The CDR3 contains 14 residues. Germline-derived CDR1 and CDR2 are MNHEY and SVGAGI. The CDR3 DNA sequence: TGTGCCAGTTCAAGGACAGGTCTGAACACTGAAGCTTTCTTT. Translated, it gives CASSRTGLNTEAFF.

The chain has TRBV24-1 and TRBJ2-7; TRBD1 might be the D (5 bases). V was pared by 3 bases and J by 2 bases, with 22 bases between. CDR3 size: 18 residues. Germline CDR1 and CDR2: KGHDR and SFDVKD. As DNA, the CDR3 is TGTGCCACCAGTGATCCGACGGGCAGGGTTCTCCCTCCCTACGAGCAGTACTTC. As protein: CATSDPTGRVLPPYEQYF.

V gene TRBV9 combines with J gene TRBJ2-5; 11 nucleotides align to TRBD1. V trimming: 4 bases; J trimming: 2 bases; junction bases outside the gene matches: 7. CDR3 length equals 16 residues. CDR1 SGDLS and CDR2 YYNGEE come from the germline V gene. The CDR3 protein is CASSTRDRGGQETQYF. CDR3 DNA sequence: TGTGCCAGCAGCACCCGGGACAGGGGGGGACAAGAGACCCAGTACTTC.

V is TRBV5-6 and J is TRBJ2-3, with D unresolved. V was trimmed by 2 bases and J by 0 bases, leaving 13 bases between them. The V gene's germline CDR1 is SGHDT and CDR2 YYEEEE. The length of the CDR3 is 16 residues. The CDR3 region is CASSFFSFVSTDTQYF. Written as DNA, the CDR3 is TGTGCCAGCAGCTTCTTTAGCTTTGTGAGCACAGATACGCAGTATTTT.

The CDR3 is CASSQEAGPTEAFF. Written as DNA, the CDR3 is TGTGCCAGCAGCCAAGAGGCAGGGCCCACTGAAGCTTTCTTT. The chain recombines TRBV4-2 with TRBJ1-1; TRBD1 is a possible D gene (5 bases). CDR3 length: 14 residues. The V gene's germline CDR1 is LGHNA and CDR2 YNFKEQ. Trimming left V 0 bases short and J 4 bases short, with 9 bases between.

The rearrangement links TRBV9 to TRBJ2-3, with TRBD2 matching 10 bases. With V trimmed by 2 bases and J by 0 bases, 3 bases remained unmatched. The CDR3 has 16 amino acids. Germline assignment: CDR1 SGDLS and CDR2 YYNGEE. For the CDR3, the DNA is TGTGCCAGCAGCGTCGTAGCGGGGGGTAGCACAGATACGCAGTATTTT. The encoded protein is CASSVVAGGSTDTQYF.

The chain employs TRBV12-3 or TRBV12-4 and TRBJ2-7; D perhaps matches TRBD2 (5 bases). V lost 5 bases and J lost 4, with 9 bases in between. The length of the CDR3 is 12 residues. The CDR3: CASSGSGYEQYF. The CDR3 DNA sequence: TGTGCCAGCAGTGGGAGCGGATACGAGCAGTACTTC.

This chain uses TRBV28 with TRBJ1-1; 8 bases map to TRBD1. Per germline, CDR1 MDHEN and CDR2 SYDVKM. The CDR3 is 18 amino acids. V trimming: 0 bases; J trimming: 0 bases; junction bases outside the gene matches: 9. The CDR3 loop is CASSLWATGGQMNTEAFF. In DNA, the CDR3 is TGTGCCAGCAGTTTATGGGCAACAGGGGGGCAAATGAACACTGAAGCTTTCTTT.

The chain couples TRBV7-9 to TRBJ1-4, with 10 bases matching TRBD1. The CDR3 runs to 14 residues. Germline V CDR1 and CDR2: SEHNR, FQNEAQ (reference sequence). Trimming took 4 bases from V and 7 from J; bases not matched to a gene: 3. The CDR3 DNA reads TGTGCCAGCAGCTCCGGGACAGGGGCTGAAAAACTGTTTTTT. As protein: CASSSGTGAEKLFF.

The chain couples TRBV27 to TRBJ2-2; 7 bases map to TRBD2. With 11 bases clipped from V and 2 bases from J, the junction kept 5 bases outside the gene matches. Germline CDR1 MNHEY, CDR2 SMNVEV (reference sequence). The CDR3 has 13 residues. In DNA form, the CDR3 reads TGTGCCGCTAGCGGCTCAAACACCGGGGAGCTGTTTTTT. Its protein is CAASGSNTGELFF.

DNA of the CDR3: TGTGCCAGTAGTATCTCCAGAGGGAGGTATTCACCCCTCCACTTT. Amino acids: CASSISRGRYSPLHF. The chain links TRBV19 to TRBJ1-6; no definite D call. Between the trimmed V and J ends, which lost 3 bases and 8 bases, there was a span of 14 bases. The CDR3 is 15 residues long. Germline lookup yields CDR1 LNHDA and CDR2 SQIVND (reference sequence).